This TCR beta chain is drawn from a study of regulatory T cells in long-lasting Graves disease. Study observations and caveats: Examination was confined to peripheral blood, excluding thyroid tissue. Persistent disease was associated with favored TRBV28 usage and with favored use of TRBJ1-2 and TRBJ2-5.

Germline V gene sequence: CDR1 DFQATT, CDR2 SNEGSKA (reference sequence). This CDR3 is built from 13 residues. V gave up 5 bases and J gave up 4 bases; unmatched junction bases: 5. Arm-PCR of CDR3 regions and iRepertoire HTBI primers were the basis on which TCR beta libraries were built. TCRdb processed the multiplex PCR reads anew with MiXCR; each CDR3 protein has one entry. The data hold 500,000 to 700,000 distinct CDR3 sequences, with about 16% observed a single time. As to this clonotype: Its target is not known.

Regarding time point: newly diagnosed GD, antithyroid drugs for less than 3 months. PBMC RNA served as the TCR library source. These data also featured in a second study, about T cells in Graves' hyperthyroidism and ophthalmopathy.

This receptor was obtained from a woman aged 25 to 39 with Graves disease. J is TRBJ1-5 and V is TRBV20-1; 7 bases map to TRBD1. This sample comprised peripheral blood mononuclear cells (PBMCs), obtained at new diagnosis, from a patient treated with antithyroid drugs. The CDR3 loop is CSAQGGANQPQHF. As DNA, the CDR3 is TGCAGTGCTCAGGGGGGGGCGAATCAGCCCCAGCATTTT.